The 2 T cell receptor beta chains below come from one sample, sequenced in a study of control samples from healthy donors and cancer patients. Profiling relied on immunoSEQ multiplex PCR, and the TCRdb table lists in-frame clones only, not all of them. The sample shows 130,000 to 150,000 clones, about 93% of them seen only once. The sequenced sample was PBMCs. The receptors stem from a man aged 55-75 years with colorectal cancer.

This clone occurred once. V and J are TRBV7-2 and TRBJ2-2; D possibly corresponds to TRBD2 (6 bases). V was cut by 8 bases and J by 5 bases, with 15 bases left in between. In germline, CDR1 is SGHTA, CDR2 FQGNSA. This CDR3 is built from 14 residues. The chain's CDR3 is CASSGQGGTGELFF. CDR3 in DNA: TGTGCCAGCTCCGGGCAGGGAGGAACCGGGGAGCTGTTTTTT.

The count of this clone is one. The V and J genes are TRBV7-6 and TRBJ2-7; TRBD1 aligns across 7 bases. Germline V gives CDR1 SGHVS, CDR2 FNYEAQ. With 2 bases clipped from V and 6 bases from J, the junction kept 10 bases outside the gene matches. The CDR3 is made up of 15 amino acids. In DNA, the CDR3 is TGTGCCAGCAGCTTACGCGCGACAGGGATCGGCGAGCAGTACTTC. Residues: CASSLRATGIGEQYF.